This T cell receptor (beta chain) is from a study of PD-1 blockade in mismatch repair-deficient tumors. TCRs were sequenced from a few patients responding to pembrolizumab. Study findings and constraints: Tumor-resident clones, often absent from pretreatment blood, expanded after pembrolizumab and then contracted.

The CDR3 contains 11 residues. Trimming removed 3 bases at V and 4 bases at J, with 5 bases between. Looked up from germline, CDR1 is SGHNT and CDR2 is YYREEE (reference sequence). TCRdb's copy holds only in-frame clones and misses some; the assay was immunoSEQ multiplex PCR. This table has some 120,000 clones, 70% to 90% appearing once. Comment on this clone: The antigen is unknown.

The material was peripheral blood, obtained 44 weeks after starting pembrolizumab. The chain has TRBV5-4 and TRBJ2-7; no clear D gene. This TCR came from an adult with mismatch repair-deficient cancer. The DNA of the CDR3 is TGTGCCAGCAGCTCGGAATACGAGCAGTACTTC. It codes for CASSSEYEQYF.